These 21 T cell receptor beta chains were sequenced from one sample in a study of cytomegalovirus exposure and HLA in healthy donors. PCR employed 60 Vbeta and 13 Jbeta primers. Clones were sequenced by immunoSEQ multiplex PCR, and TCRdb holds only the in-frame ones, with some missing. The sample yields roughly 190,000 clones, around 83% seen once. Sequencing was done on a sample of PBMCs. The receptors stem from a man in his forties in good health and CMV-seropositive.

CDR3 in DNA: TGTGCCAGCCGTACTAGCGCCAACTCCTACGAGCAGTACTTC. Translating it yields CASRTSANSYEQYF. This chain connects TRBV2 to TRBJ2-7; 7 bases are a match to TRBD2. Germline trimming cut 8 bases from V and 0 bases from J; bases unmatched to any gene: 7. In germline, CDR1 is SNHLY, CDR2 FYNNEI. The CDR3 is made up of 14 amino acids.

The V and J genes are TRBV4-1 and TRBJ2-1; TRBD2 matches at 9 bases. Per germline, CDR1 MGHRA and CDR2 YSYEKL. There are 16 residues in the CDR3. The V and J ends lost 1 base and 8 bases, in that order; junction bases with no gene match: 9. The DNA for the CDR3 is TGCGCCAGCAGCCAAGTATCGGCGGGAGGGCCCTATGAGCAGTTCTTC. This translates into CASSQVSAGGPYEQFF.

A word on this clone: This same CDR3 is encoded by further DNA sequences in the sample. The J gene is TRBJ1-2, the V gene TRBV6-1; TRBD1 aligns across 11 bases. V gave up 8 bases and J gave up 8 bases; unmatched junction bases: 10. The CDR3 sequence is 14 residues long. Germline CDR1 and CDR2: MNHNS and SASEGT. CDR3: CASFTPGQGGGYTF. CDR3 nucleotide sequence: TGTGCCAGCTTCACGCCGGGACAGGGGGGAGGCTACACCTTC.

The CDR3 reads CASSRTDSGQFF. The CDR3 nucleotides are TGTGCCAGTAGTAGAACAGACAGTGGGCAGTTCTTC. The genes are TRBV19 and TRBJ2-1; D possibly corresponds to TRBD1 (5 bases). Deletions cut 4 bases from V and 12 bases from J, with 13 bases between. In germline, CDR1 is LNHDA, CDR2 SQIVND (reference sequence). This CDR3 spans 12 amino acids.

The chain combines TRBV19 with TRBJ2-7; a weak D match, TRBD2 (5 bases). This CDR3 is built from 13 residues. Per germline, CDR1 LNHDA and CDR2 SQIVND (reference sequence). Trimming left V 5 bases short and J 1 base short, with 9 bases between. The CDR3 nucleotides are TGTGCCAGTAGTCTTAGCGTTTCCTACGAGCAGTACTTC. This sequence encodes CASSLSVSYEQYF.

The rearrangement links TRBV6-5 to TRBJ2-3; 7 positions agree with TRBD1. Germline V lookup: CDR1 MNHEY, CDR2 SVGAGI. Losses at the gene ends were 5 bases for V and 1 base for J; bases not matched to a gene: 6. This CDR3 is built from 15 residues. The CDR3 DNA reads as TGTGCCAGCAGTCGACAGGGTAGGGGCACAGATACGCAGTATTTT. Translation gives CASSRQGRGTDTQYF.

This chain links TRBV7-2 with TRBJ2-5; D remains ambiguous. The CDR3 spans 14 residues. The germline V gene encodes CDR1 SGHTA and CDR2 FQGNSA. The germline V and J ends were trimmed by 1 base and 5 bases, with 11 bases remaining between them. In nucleotides, the CDR3 is TGTGCCAGCAGCTTAGTTCTTAGTCTGGAGACCCAGTACTTC. It yields the protein CASSLVLSLETQYF.

This chain uses TRBV10-1 with TRBJ2-7; 9 bases align to TRBD1. J gave up 3 bases and V 5 bases, and 2 bases lay outside the gene matches. CDR1 and CDR2 (germline): WNHNN, SYGVQD (reference sequence). CDR3 length: 13 residues. The DNA for the CDR3 is TGCGCCAGCAGTTCGGGACAGGGCTACGAGCAGTACTTC. It encodes CASSSGQGYEQYF.

Concerning this clone: The identical CDR3 is also encoded by other nucleotide sequences in the sample. V gene TRBV6-5 combines with J gene TRBJ2-3; 9 bases match TRBD2. V was clipped by 8 bases and J by 1 base; unmatched bases: 7. This CDR3 comprises 15 residues. CDR1 and CDR2 (germline): MNHEY, SVGAGI. The CDR3 nucleotides are TGTGCCAGCCGAGAATTAGCGGGAGGCACAGATACGCAGTATTTT. This encodes CASRELAGGTDTQYF.

In its sample, this clone was seen once. The junction departs from the called germline gene at one end, perhaps through a read error. The chain carries TRBV6-1 and TRBJ2-6, with D tentatively TRBD2 (7 bases). Germline CDR1 and CDR2: MNHNS and SASEGT. This CDR3 has 16 residues. Written as DNA, the CDR3 is TGTGCCAGCAGTGAATCGGGGGGCACTGGGGCCAACGGCCTGACTTTC. Translating it yields CASSESGGTGANGLTF.

V gene TRBV11-1 combines with J gene TRBJ1-1; 9 bases fit TRBD1. The V and J ends lost 5 bases and 0 bases, in that order; junction bases with no gene match: 10. The CDR3 extends over 17 amino acids. Germline V gives CDR1 SGHAT, CDR2 FQDESV (reference sequence). CDR3 residues: CASSKGTGRSMNTEAFF. The CDR3 bases are TGTGCCAGCAGCAAAGGGACAGGGAGGAGTATGAACACTGAAGCTTTCTTT.

The chain carries TRBV4-1 and TRBJ1-3, with a tentative D call TRBD1 (6 bases). Germline V CDR1 and CDR2: MGHRA, YSYEKL. The CDR3 has 16 amino acids. V was trimmed by 5 bases and J by 4 bases, leaving 18 bases between them. CDR3 coding DNA: TGCGCCAGCAGCTACGGCCCGACGGGGGGCGGAAACACCATATATTTT. This gives the protein CASSYGPTGGGNTIYF.

This sequence joins TRBV2 and TRBJ1-2, with D perhaps matching TRBD1 (6 bases). V was shortened by 6 bases and J by 10 bases, with 21 bases between the two germline ends. Germline CDR1 SNHLY, CDR2 FYNNEI. The CDR3 has 14 residues. The CDR3 DNA follows: TGTGCCAGCAGCTTTATAGGGACAAGTGAGGACTACACCTTC. This codes for CASSFIGTSEDYTF.

The V and J genes are TRBV6-1 and TRBJ1-3, with a possible D match to TRBD1 (5 bases). The CDR3 consists of 15 residues. The V gene's germline CDR1 is MNHNS and CDR2 SASEGT. Trimming removed 2 bases from V and 3 bases from J, with 11 bases in between. CDR3 protein: CASSESAGYGNTIYF. The CDR3 DNA reads as TGTGCCAGCAGTGAATCCGCAGGGTATGGAAACACCATATATTTT.

J is TRBJ1-5 and V is TRBV18; the D is unclear. V shed 2 bases and J shed 4 bases, with 15 bases lying between them. Germline V gene data show CDR1 as KGHSH and CDR2 as LQKENI. This CDR3 contains 16 residues. This CDR3 is CASSPGGGGGNQPQHF. In DNA form, the CDR3 reads TGTGCCAGCTCACCAGGTGGCGGAGGAGGAAATCAGCCCCAGCATTTT. Combining the CDR3 with reference TRBV18 and TRBJ1-5 gives the whole variable domain NAGVMQNPRHLVRRRGQEARLRCSPMKGHSHVYWYRQLPEEGLKFMVYLQKENIIDESGMPKERFSAEFPKEGPSILRIQQVVRGDSAAYFCASSPGGGGGNQPQHFGDGTRLSIL.

This clone was seen only a few times. In DNA, the CDR3 is TGTGCCAGCAGCGTCCCGGGACAGGGGATGGGTGGCTACACCTTC. Translation: CASSVPGQGMGGYTF. The chain employs TRBV6-5 and TRBJ1-2; 10 bases line up with TRBD1. CDR1 and CDR2 from the germline V gene are MNHEY and SVGAGI. The V and J ends lost 6 bases and 7 bases, in that order; junction bases with no gene match: 11. This CDR3 is 15 amino acids long.

V and J are TRBV6-5 and TRBJ1-2; D is unclear. Germline V gene data show CDR1 as MNHEY and CDR2 as SVGAGI. The CDR3 loop spans 14 amino acids. Trimming stripped 6 bases from V and 0 bases from J, with 11 bases between. CDR3 amino acids: CASSPSLANYGYTF. In DNA, the CDR3 is TGTGCCAGCAGCCCTTCTTTAGCTAACTATGGCTACACCTTC.

The V call is TRBV7-9, the J call TRBJ2-7; 14 bases agree with TRBD2. The CDR3 consists of 17 residues. CDR1 is SEHNR, CDR2 FQNEAQ, per germline (reference sequence). V shed 2 bases and J 5 bases; nucleotides not matched to a gene: 8. CDR3 amino acids: CASSLPRTSGRTHEQYF. The CDR3 DNA sequence: TGTGCCAGCAGCTTACCCAGGACTAGCGGGAGGACCCACGAGCAGTACTTC. Variable domain in full (rest from reference TRBV7-9 and TRBJ2-7): DTGVSQNPRHKITKRGQNVTFRCDPISEHNRLYWYRQTLGQGPEFLTYFQNEAQLEKSRLLSDRFSAERPKGSFSTLEIQRTEQGDSAMYLCASSLPRTSGRTHEQYFGPGTRLTVT.

This chain links TRBV7-2 with TRBJ2-1, with a tentative D call TRBD1 (5 bases). This CDR3 spans 15 amino acids. V was trimmed by 2 bases and J by 8 bases, leaving 16 bases between them. Germline V gene data show CDR1 as SGHTA and CDR2 as FQGNSA. CDR3 nucleotide sequence: TGTGCCAGCAGCTTATGGGGCCTTAGCTCGGATGAGCAGTTCTTC. Residues: CASSLWGLSSDEQFF.

V and J are TRBV2 and TRBJ2-5; tentatively, D is TRBD1 (5 bases). CDR1 and CDR2 from the germline V gene are SNHLY and FYNNEI. This CDR3 has 15 amino acids. V dropped 1 base and J dropped 5 bases, with 14 bases sitting between them. The CDR3 here is CASSEGSRQIETQYF. In DNA form, the CDR3 reads TGTGCCAGCAGTGAAGGGTCGAGACAGATCGAGACCCAGTACTTC.

The chain is built from TRBV7-9 and TRBJ1-1; possibly TRBD1 for D (6 bases). The V end was cut by 1 base, the J end by 6 bases, with 12 bases between. The germline gives CDR1 SEHNR, CDR2 FQNEAQ (reference sequence). There are 14 residues in the CDR3. For the CDR3, the DNA is TGTGCCAGCAGCTTAGATAGGGCAGGGGCTGAAGCTTTCTTT. It specifies CASSLDRAGAEAFF.